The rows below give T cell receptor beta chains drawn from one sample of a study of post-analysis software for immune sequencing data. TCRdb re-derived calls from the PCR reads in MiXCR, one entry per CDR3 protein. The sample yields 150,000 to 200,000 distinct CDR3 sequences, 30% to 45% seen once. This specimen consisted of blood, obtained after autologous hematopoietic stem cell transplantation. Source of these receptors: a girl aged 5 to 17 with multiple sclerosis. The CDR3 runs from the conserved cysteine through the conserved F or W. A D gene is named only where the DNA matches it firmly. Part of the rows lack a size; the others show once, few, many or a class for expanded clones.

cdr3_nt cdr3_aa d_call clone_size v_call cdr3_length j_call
TGCGCCAGCAGCCCCGGGACTAGCGGGAACTACGAGCAGTACTTC CASSPGTSGNYEQYF TRBD2 few TRBV5-1 15 TRBJ2-7
TGCAGCGTTGCGGAAGGGTCTCAGCCCCAGCATTTT CSVAEGSQPQHF - - TRBV29-1 12 TRBJ1-5
TGTGCCAGCAGTGGCAGGGTCGGCGGTAACACCGGGGAGCTGTTTTTT CASSGRVGGNTGELFF - - TRBV6-2/TRBV6-3 16 TRBJ2-2
TGTGCCAGCAGTCCCTCGAGACAGGGATGGAGTAACATTCAGTACTTC CASSPSRQGWSNIQYF TRBD1 few TRBV6-2/TRBV6-3 16 TRBJ2-4
TGTGCCAGCAGTGTGGTCACAGGCACAGATACGCAGTATTTT CASSVVTGTDTQYF - many TRBV28 14 TRBJ2-3
TGTGCCAGCAGCGGGACTAGCGGGAGACTCACAGATACGCAGTATTTT CASSGTSGRLTDTQYF TRBD2 - TRBV2 16 TRBJ2-3
TGTGCCAGCAGCTTACAACTAGGAGAGACCCAGTACTTC CASSLQLGETQYF - few TRBV7-8 13 TRBJ2-5
TGTGCCACCCAGCGGGATAGCTCCTACGAGCAGTACTTC CATQRDSSYEQYF TRBD2 few TRBV28 13 TRBJ2-7
TGTGCCAGCAGTTCCCCGGGCAGCTACAATGAGCAGTTCTTC CASSSPGSYNEQFF - - TRBV12-3/TRBV12-4 14 TRBJ2-1
TGCAGCGTTGGGGCAGGCTACGAGCAGTACTTC CSVGAGYEQYF - few TRBV29-1 11 TRBJ2-7
TGCGCCAGCAGCTTGGCCCTAGCGGGAGTCGGCAATGAGCAGTACTTC CASSLALAGVGNEQYF TRBD2 - TRBV5-1 16 TRBJ2-5
TGTGCCAGCAGTGAGACTAGCGGGAGGATGTCTAGCACAGATACGCAGTATTTT CASSETSGRMSSTDTQYF TRBD2 few TRBV6-1 18 TRBJ2-3
TGTGCCAACAGTGGGACAGGGGTGAGCGGGACCCAGTACTTC CANSGTGVSGTQYF TRBD1 few TRBV6-1 14 TRBJ2-5
TGTGCCACCCCCCCGCTGGGCAGGGATCAGCCCCAGCATTTT CATPPLGRDQPQHF - few TRBV15 14 TRBJ1-5
TGCAGCGTCCGGACTAGCGGGGAGGGAGATACGCAGTATTTT CSVRTSGEGDTQYF TRBD2 - TRBV29-1 14 TRBJ2-3
TGCAGCGTTGAAGCTCAGACAGGGGGGTACACCTTC CSVEAQTGGYTF TRBD1 - TRBV29-1 12 TRBJ1-2
TGCGCCAGCAGCTGGGAGGCGGGAGTCAACGAGCAGTACTTC CASSWEAGVNEQYF TRBD2 - TRBV4-3 14 TRBJ2-7
TGTGCCAGCAGCTTAGGTTCAGGGGGCAGGGAGACCCAGTACTTC CASSLGSGGRETQYF TRBD1 few TRBV7-8 15 TRBJ2-5
TGTGCCACCGCTCCCGACAGAAACCAGCCCCAGCATTTT CATAPDRNQPQHF - - TRBV7-2 13 TRBJ1-5
TGCGCCAGCAGCCAAGATGTGGCCGACTATGGCTACACCTTC CASSQDVADYGYTF - few TRBV4-1 14 TRBJ1-2
TGCAGTGCTAGAGGGCTAGCGGGAGCTCCGTCCTACGAGCAGTACTTC CSARGLAGAPSYEQYF TRBD2 few TRBV20-1 16 TRBJ2-7
TGCAGCGTTGAAGGCCAGGGGAGGGGCGAGCAGTACTTC CSVEGQGRGEQYF - few TRBV29-1 13 TRBJ2-7
TGTGCCAGCAGACGTGGACTAGCGACAGGCACAGATACGCAGTATTTT CASRRGLATGTDTQYF TRBD2 - TRBV27 16 TRBJ2-3
TGTGCCAGCAGCTTAACCGGGGATGGGAATGAGCAGTTCTTC CASSLTGDGNEQFF - - TRBV7-7 14 TRBJ2-1
TGTGCCATCACCTGGCGGGTCGAGACTGAAGCTTTCTTT CAITWRVETEAFF - few TRBV10-3 13 TRBJ1-1